The 32 T cell receptor beta chains listed next were all sequenced from one sample in a study of T cells in Graves' hyperthyroidism and ophthalmopathy. Amplification targeted TCR beta CDR3 regions from RNA transcripts. The HTBI primer set served for first-round RT-PCR of the TCR CDR3. TCRdb reprocessed the multiplex PCR reads with MiXCR, giving one entry per CDR3 protein. Here the sample spans over 500,000 distinct CDR3 sequences, roughly 18% being singletons. Source material: blood. The receptors derive from a woman aged 18-29 years with Graves' ophthalmopathy.

The rearrangement joins TRBV9 to TRBJ1-4; 9 positions agree with TRBD1. CDR3 length equals 17 residues. From germline, CDR1 is SGDLS and CDR2 YYNGEE. V lost 3 bases to trimming and J lost 0 bases; unmatched junction nucleotides: 6. In DNA, the CDR3 is TGTGCCAGCAGCGAACAGGGGGCTATTGCAACTAATGAAAAACTGTTTTTT. As protein: CASSEQGAIATNEKLFF.

At least ten counts were recorded for this clonotype. This chain links TRBV10-3 with TRBJ1-2; 8 nucleotides match TRBD1. Germline V gene lookup returns CDR1 ENHRY and CDR2 SYGVKD. The CDR3 extends over 14 amino acids. Losses at the gene ends were 6 bases for V and 4 bases for J; bases not matched to a gene: 7. The CDR3 DNA reads as TGTGCCATCAGGACGACAGGGGAGTTCTATGGCTACACCTTC. This gives the protein CAIRTTGEFYGYTF.

This clonotype was seen at least ten times. V and J are TRBV3-1 and TRBJ2-1; D is perhaps TRBD1 or TRBD2 (5 bases each). V lost 1 base and J lost 0, with 10 bases in between. Germline values: CDR1 LGHDT, CDR2 YNNKEL (reference sequence). The CDR3 runs 16 residues. CDR3 nucleotides: TGTGCCAGCAGCCAAGTGGCAGGGAGCTCCTACAATGAGCAGTTCTTC. Translating gives CASSQVAGSSYNEQFF.

The sample holds many counts of this clonotype. V and J are TRBV27 and TRBJ1-1, with D hard to call. The CDR3 has 14 residues. V was clipped by 6 bases and J by 2 bases, with 13 bases between them. Germline CDR1 reads MNHEY; CDR2 reads SMNVEV (reference sequence). The DNA of the CDR3 is TGTGCCAGCAGAGACCTTGACACAAACACTGAAGCTTTCTTT. It is translated as CASRDLDTNTEAFF.

This clonotype was seen ten or more times. In DNA form, the CDR3 reads TGTGCCACTAATCAAGGGAAGAACAGAGGTGAGCAGTTCTTC. Translating gives CATNQGKNRGEQFF. V usage is TRBV2 and J usage is TRBJ2-1, with no clear D. This CDR3 comprises 14 residues. Germline V gene lookup returns CDR1 SNHLY and CDR2 FYNNEI. The V end was cut by 10 bases, the J end by 9 bases, with 22 bases between.

The table lists this clonotype with many counts. The rearrangement uses TRBV12-3 or TRBV12-4 and TRBJ2-7, with a possible D match to TRBD2 (6 bases). Trimming pared 6 bases from V and 0 bases from J, leaving 18 bases between. This CDR3 has 16 amino acids. CDR3 sequence: CASSSLGTGSSYEQYF. CDR3 in DNA: TGTGCCAGCAGCTCCCTCGGGACCGGGAGCTCCTACGAGCAGTACTTC.

This clonotype has only a few counts. This chain links TRBV20-1 with TRBJ1-6, with a possible D match to TRBD1 (5 bases). Germline CDR1 and CDR2: DFQATT and SNEGSKA (reference sequence). The CDR3 is 13 amino acids. Trimming shortened V by 7 bases and J by 8 bases, and 15 bases separated the two germline ends. CDR3 in DNA: TGCAGTGTAGGGGCAGAGCTCGATTCACCCCTCCACTTT. As protein: CSVGAELDSPLHF.

The chain combines TRBV3-1 with TRBJ1-5; D unclear. Germline lookup yields CDR1 LGHDT and CDR2 YNNKEL (reference sequence). The length of the CDR3 is 15 residues. V lost 3 bases and J 1 base, leaving 10 bases between the germline ends. CDR3 sequence reads: CASSHNSLSNQPQHF. DNA for the CDR3: TGTGCCAGCAGCCATAATAGTTTGAGCAATCAGCCCCAGCATTTT.

This clonotype occurred a few times. The genes are TRBV6-5 and TRBJ2-7; D is unresolved. This CDR3 contains 14 residues. CDR1 and CDR2 (germline): MNHEY, SVGAGI. Trimming shortened V by 0 bases and J by 2 bases, and 8 bases separated the two germline ends. The CDR3 sequence: CASSYSDGPYEQYF. As DNA, the CDR3 is TGTGCCAGCAGTTACTCGGACGGACCCTACGAGCAGTACTTC.

This clonotype has a single count. The chain has TRBV29-1 and TRBJ1-2, with a weak D call TRBD1 (6 bases). The germline gives CDR1 SQVTM, CDR2 ANQGSEA. The CDR3 sequence is 18 residues long. The germline V and J ends were trimmed by 3 bases and 0 bases, with 23 bases remaining between them. CDR3 in amino acids: CSVEDVVQGDWANYGYTF. CDR3 nucleotides: TGCAGCGTTGAGGATGTGGTACAGGGAGATTGGGCTAACTATGGCTACACCTTC.

There are many counts of this clonotype. The chain employs TRBV9 and TRBJ2-2, with 9 bases that match TRBD2. The CDR3 is made up of 15 amino acids. Germline values: CDR1 SGDLS, CDR2 YYNGEE. J was trimmed by 7 bases and V by 0 bases; bases with no gene match: 4. This CDR3 reads CASSVVAGEGGELFF. CDR3 sequence (DNA): TGTGCCAGCAGCGTAGTAGCGGGAGAGGGCGGGGAGCTGTTTTTT. The entire variable domain, with the rest obtained from reference TRBV9 and TRBJ2-2, is as follows: DSGVTQTPKHLITATGQRVTLRCSPRSGDLSVYWYQQSLDQGLQFLIQYYNGEERAKGNILERFSAQQFPDLHSELNLSSLELGDSALYFCASSVVAGEGGELFFGEGSRLTVL.

The table lists this clonotype with many counts. The V call is TRBV7-9, the J call TRBJ1-6; no definite D call. Trimming pared 3 bases from V and 5 bases from J, leaving 8 bases between. Germline V gene lookup returns CDR1 SEHNR and CDR2 FQNEAQ (reference sequence). The CDR3 consists of 14 residues. The CDR3 spells CASSFGENNSPLHF. The CDR3 DNA reads as TGTGCCAGCAGCTTTGGGGAAAATAATTCACCCCTCCACTTT.

V usage is TRBV9 and J usage is TRBJ1-1; 7 nucleotides agree with TRBD1. The CDR3 is made up of 16 amino acids. V shed 2 bases and J 2 bases; nucleotides not matched to a gene: 9. Germline V gene sequence: CDR1 SGDLS, CDR2 YYNGEE. The CDR3, as DNA: TGTGCCAGCAGCGTTGGGCAGGGGGGTTCTAACACTGAAGCTTTCTTT. Its translation: CASSVGQGGSNTEAFF.

Ten or more counts support this clonotype. The chain carries TRBV2 and TRBJ2-4; TRBD2 aligns across 8 bases. Losses at the gene ends were 7 bases for V and 0 bases for J; bases not matched to a gene: 2. Germline V gives CDR1 SNHLY, CDR2 FYNNEI. The CDR3 has 14 amino acids. Here the CDR3 reads CASKLAGAKNIQYF. The CDR3 DNA is TGTGCCAGCAAGCTAGCGGGAGCCAAAAACATTCAGTACTTC.

In this sample, this clonotype turned up many times. This chain joins TRBV12-3 or TRBV12-4 and TRBJ2-1; D uncertain. The CDR3 has 13 amino acids. Deletions cut 6 bases from V and 6 bases from J, with 12 bases between. CDR3 in amino acids: CASRYDVSNEQFF. CDR3 nucleotide sequence: TGTGCCAGCAGGTACGATGTTAGCAATGAGCAGTTCTTC.

The rearrangement joins TRBV5-1 to TRBJ1-3; tentative D call: TRBD1 (6 bases). CDR1 SGHRS and CDR2 YFSETQ come from the germline V gene. CDR3 length: 17 residues. V shed 0 bases and J shed 2 bases, with 15 bases lying between them. The CDR3 is CASSLADPTGPGNTIYF. The CDR3 coding sequence is TGCGCCAGCAGCTTGGCCGATCCAACAGGGCCTGGAAACACCATATATTTT.

In its sample, this clonotype was seen a few times. The V call is TRBV15, the J call TRBJ2-1, with 7 bases fitting TRBD2. This CDR3 spans 16 amino acids. Trimming at V came to 2 bases and at J to 2 bases, leaving 6 bases not matched to a gene. Germline V gene lookup returns CDR1 LNHNV and CDR2 YYDKDF (reference sequence). CDR3 in amino acids: CATSRSRLAPYNEQFF. The CDR3 DNA reads as TGTGCCACCAGCAGATCCAGACTAGCCCCCTACAATGAGCAGTTCTTC. The full variable domain, in which reference TRBV15 and TRBJ2-1 provide the parts outside the CDR3, is DAMVIQNPRYQVTQFGKPVTLSCSQTLNHNVMYWYQQKSSQAPKLLFHYYDKDFNNEADTPDNFQSRRPNTSFCFLDIRSPGLGDTAMYLCATSRSRLAPYNEQFFGPGTRLTVL.

Many counts were recorded for this clonotype. This rearrangement joins TRBV6-1 to TRBJ2-5, with 12 bases aligning to TRBD2. Per germline, CDR1 MNHNS and CDR2 SASEGT. J gave up 2 bases and V 7 bases, and 5 bases lay outside the gene matches. The CDR3 loop spans 15 amino acids. The CDR3 DNA reads as TGTGCCAGCATTTCGACTAGCGGGGGACAAGAGACCCAGTACTTC. It yields the protein CASISTSGGQETQYF.

About this clonotype itself: Given a much more abundant clone one base away, this may be a read error. The chain recombines TRBV20-1 with TRBJ2-7; D remains ambiguous. V was cut by 6 bases and J by 4 bases, with 10 bases left in between. This CDR3 comprises 11 residues. Per germline, CDR1 DFQATT and CDR2 SNEGSKA (reference sequence). CDR3 DNA sequence: TGCAGTGCAAAGGGTACATACGAGCAGTACTTC. It specifies CSAKGTYEQYF.

In this sample, this clonotype turned up a few times. DNA for the CDR3: TGTGCCAGTAGTATAGATCCCGCGGGAGCACCCTACAATGAGCAGTTCTTC. Amino acid sequence: CASSIDPAGAPYNEQFF. V usage is TRBV19 and J usage is TRBJ2-1; TRBD2 agrees at 7 bases. CDR1 is LNHDA, CDR2 SQIVND, per germline (reference sequence). The CDR3 covers 17 residues. Germline trimming cut 0 bases from V and 2 bases from J; bases unmatched to any gene: 7.

This clonotype appeared many times. The rearrangement joins TRBV30 to TRBJ2-6; 9 bases are a match to TRBD2. Germline assignment: CDR1 GTSNPN and CDR2 SVGIG (reference sequence). V shed 3 bases, J shed 4 bases, and the junction held 19 bases outside the gene matches. This CDR3 spans 20 amino acids. CDR3 sequence reads: CAWSLPLGAGGPSGANVLTF. DNA for the CDR3: TGTGCCTGGAGCCTTCCCCTTGGGGCGGGAGGGCCGTCAGGGGCCAACGTCCTGACTTTC.

The chain employs TRBV20-1 and TRBJ1-1; 11 bases agree with TRBD1. CDR3 length: 13 residues. Germline assignment: CDR1 DFQATT and CDR2 SNEGSKA (reference sequence). The V and J ends lost 6 bases and 7 bases, in that order; junction bases with no gene match: 7. As DNA, the CDR3 is TGCAGTGCCCGGACAGGGGGCGCGAATGAAGCTTTCTTT. It encodes CSARTGGANEAFF.

The rearrangement links TRBV6-1 to TRBJ2-1, with D possibly being TRBD1 (6 bases). The CDR3 contains 12 residues. V lost 6 bases and J lost 10, with 13 bases in between. Germline loops: CDR1 MNHNS, CDR2 SASEGT. CDR3 amino acids: CASSENREEQFF. The DNA for the CDR3 is TGTGCCAGCAGCGAAAACAGGGAGGAGCAGTTCTTC.

The chain links TRBV6-5 to TRBJ1-3, with D unclear. V lost 3 bases to trimming and J lost 8 bases, with 11 bases between them. Per germline, CDR1 MNHEY and CDR2 SVGAGI. The CDR3 totals 13 residues. The DNA for the CDR3 is TGTGCCAGCAGTTATAGACTCGGGGACACCATATATTTT. Protein product: CASSYRLGDTIYF.

This clonotype was seen a few times. The chain uses TRBV6-1 and TRBJ2-7, with TRBD2 identical over 8 bases. The V and J ends lost 7 bases and 4 bases, in that order; junction bases with no gene match: 9. The CDR3 length is 14 residues. Germline V gene sequence: CDR1 MNHNS, CDR2 SASEGT. The CDR3 loop is CASKAREASYEQYF. CDR3 DNA: TGTGCCAGCAAGGCGCGGGAGGCCTCGTACGAGCAGTACTTC.

There are many counts of this clonotype. The chain carries TRBV7-2 and TRBJ2-7, with D perhaps assigned TRBD1 or TRBD2 (5 bases each). Trimming shortened V by 2 bases and J by 0 bases, and 20 bases separated the two germline ends. CDR1 is SGHTA, CDR2 FQGNSA, per germline. The CDR3 is 18 residues long. CDR3 coding DNA: TGTGCCAGCAGCTTACCTCCCTGGCAGGGACGGAGCTCCTACGAGCAGTACTTC. Translating it yields CASSLPPWQGRSSYEQYF. Filled out from reference TRBV7-2 and TRBJ2-7, the complete variable domain reads GAGVSQSPSNKVTEKGKDVELRCDPISGHTALYWYRQSLGQGLEFLIYFQGNSAPDKSGLPSDRFSAERTGGSVSTLTIQRTQQEDSAVYLCASSLPPWQGRSSYEQYFGPGTRLTVT.

This CDR3 reads CASSQTGAGGYTF. For the CDR3, the DNA is TGTGCCAGCAGCCAAACCGGGGCCGGGGGCTACACCTTC. The chain recombines TRBV4-2 with TRBJ1-2; TRBD1 is a possible D gene (5 bases). The length of the CDR3 is 13 residues. Germline CDR1 LGHNA, CDR2 YNFKEQ. Trimming removed 2 bases at V and 8 bases at J, with 12 bases between.

This clonotype occurred many times. This chain uses TRBV20-1 with TRBJ2-5; no clear D. The germline V gene has CDR1 DFQATT and CDR2 SNEGSKA (reference sequence). Trimming took 3 bases from V and 0 from J, leaving 11 bases between them. The length of the CDR3 is 14 residues. The CDR3 here is CSASRIDYQETQYF. CDR3 nucleotides: TGCAGTGCTAGTCGCATTGACTACCAAGAGACCCAGTACTTC.

This clonotype was counted many times. The genes are TRBV6-1 and TRBJ1-3; no clear D gene. Trimming took 1 base from V and 0 from J, leaving 7 bases between them. The germline V gene encodes CDR1 MNHNS and CDR2 SASEGT. This CDR3 region has 15 residues. The CDR3 spells CASSEVEASGNTIYF. In nucleotides, the CDR3 is TGTGCCAGCAGTGAAGTTGAGGCCTCTGGAAACACCATATATTTT.

J is TRBJ1-1 and V is TRBV20-1, with D unresolved. V shed 5 bases and J shed 5 bases, with 12 bases lying between them. From germline, CDR1 is DFQATT and CDR2 SNEGSKA (reference sequence). This CDR3 is built from 12 residues. The CDR3 DNA reads as TGCAGTGCTCGAAACAACCCAACTGAAGCTTTCTTT. Its translation: CSARNNPTEAFF.

This clonotype was picked up many times. This rearrangement joins TRBV28 to TRBJ2-7; 9 nucleotides align to TRBD1. Germline assignment: CDR1 MDHEN and CDR2 SYDVKM. The V and J ends lost 5 bases and 0 bases, in that order; junction bases with no gene match: 5. The CDR3 is 15 residues long. The CDR3 reads CASSLRDRDSYEQYF. In DNA form, the CDR3 reads TGTGCCAGCAGTCTCCGGGACAGGGACTCCTACGAGCAGTACTTC.

This clonotype was seen many times. The rearrangement joins TRBV27 to TRBJ2-3, with D maybe TRBD1 (5 bases). The CDR3 sequence is 15 residues long. Germline CDR1 MNHEY, CDR2 SMNVEV (reference sequence). The V end lost 0 bases, the J end lost 6 bases, and 13 bases lay between the germline ends. The CDR3 DNA sequence: TGTGCCAGCAGTTTATCCGGTTTAGGGGCGGATACGCAGTATTTT. Its protein product is CASSLSGLGADTQYF.